The next 20 T cell receptor beta chains were all read from a single sample in a study of CD8 T cells in Susac syndrome. Reverse transcription of roughly 0.45 to 1 ug RNA was carried out with random hexamers. One entry per CDR3 protein, called by TCRdb with MiXCR from the immunoSEQ multiplex PCR reads. The table lists 200,000 to 300,000 distinct CDR3 sequences, around 93% of them singletons. Sequencing was carried out using CD4+ T cells from PBMCs. These receptors were collected from a human donor with multiple sclerosis.

The chain has TRBV19 and TRBJ1-2; 11 nucleotides match TRBD1. Losses at the gene ends were 10 bases for V and 8 bases for J; bases not matched to a gene: 18. Germline loops: CDR1 LNHDA, CDR2 SQIVND (reference sequence). The CDR3 length is 16 residues. CDR3 in DNA: TGTGCCACCACCGAATCAATCGGACAGGGGGCATGGGGCTACACCTTC. Translated, it gives CATTESIGQGAWGYTF.

The chain is built from TRBV6-6 and TRBJ2-1; perhaps D is TRBD1 or TRBD2 (6 bases each). From germline, CDR1 is MNHNY and CDR2 SVGAGI (reference sequence). V was trimmed by 6 bases and J by 3 bases, leaving 12 bases between them. The length of the CDR3 is 14 residues. The CDR3 nucleotides read TGTGCCAGCAGGGGGGGCAGAGGCTACAATGAGCAGTTCTTC. Translating gives CASRGGRGYNEQFF.

The chain recombines TRBV5-4 with TRBJ2-5; TRBD1 or TRBD2 may be the D gene (5 bases each). The CDR3 extends over 16 amino acids. The germline CDR1 and CDR2 sequences are SGHNT and YYREEE (reference sequence). The V and J ends lost 0 bases and 1 base respectively, with 13 bases between them. CDR3 DNA sequence: TGTGCCAGCAGCTTGGGAGGGGCGGGTCCCCAAGAGACCCAGTACTTC. It encodes CASSLGGAGPQETQYF.

The V and J genes are TRBV20-1 and TRBJ1-1; tentatively, D is TRBD1 (5 bases). The CDR3 is 13 residues long. Trimming stripped 5 bases from V and 3 bases from J, with 13 bases between. Germline V gene lookup returns CDR1 DFQATT and CDR2 SNEGSKA (reference sequence). CDR3 loop: CSAGLAGDTEAFF. CDR3 sequence (DNA): TGCAGTGCTGGTCTTGCGGGGGACACTGAAGCTTTCTTT.

The chain links TRBV20-1 to TRBJ2-5, with 10 bases fitting TRBD2. This CDR3 is 16 amino acids long. CDR1 is DFQATT and CDR2 is SNEGSKA in the germline V gene (reference sequence). With V trimmed by 5 bases and J by 6 bases, 15 bases remained unmatched. CDR3 in amino acids: CSASLARTSGGKTQYF. The CDR3 DNA reads TGCAGTGCTTCACTAGCTAGGACTAGCGGCGGAAAGACCCAGTACTTC.

The chain has TRBV20-1 and TRBJ1-2; 7 nucleotides align to TRBD1. Unmatched junction bases numbered 4, after V lost 3 bases and J lost 3 bases. This CDR3 has 13 residues. Germline V gives CDR1 DFQATT, CDR2 SNEGSKA (reference sequence). The CDR3 loop reads CSARPQGDYGYTF. The DNA of the CDR3 is TGCAGTGCTAGGCCCCAGGGGGACTATGGCTACACCTTC.

The chain has TRBV5-1 and TRBJ1-5; D is unclear. V was cut by 4 bases and J by 5 bases, with 10 bases left in between. Germline CDR1 is SGHRS and CDR2 is YFSETQ. This CDR3 is built from 13 residues. CDR3 sequence: CASSNSGDQPQHF. For the CDR3, the DNA is TGCGCCAGCAGCAACTCCGGGGATCAGCCCCAGCATTTT.

The chain is built from TRBV6-6 and TRBJ2-2, with 7 bases lining up with TRBD2. With 5 bases clipped from V and 1 base from J, the junction kept 7 bases outside the gene matches. In germline, CDR1 is MNHNY, CDR2 SVGAGI (reference sequence). The CDR3 has 16 amino acids. DNA of the CDR3: TGTGCCAGCAGTCCTGGTTGGGGGGGGAACACCGGGGAGCTGTTTTTT. Translating it yields CASSPGWGGNTGELFF.

J is TRBJ2-1 and V is TRBV29-1; 12 nucleotides line up with TRBD2. V was pared by 4 bases and J by 8 bases, with 12 bases of the junction left unmatched. The CDR3 is 16 amino acids. The germline gives CDR1 SQVTM, CDR2 ANQGSEA. This CDR3 reads CSVASRVLAGGDEQFF. For the CDR3, the DNA is TGCAGCGTTGCGTCAAGGGTGCTAGCGGGAGGGGATGAGCAGTTCTTC.

V gene TRBV4-1 combines with J gene TRBJ2-1; 10 bases are shared with TRBD2. Germline CDR1 is MGHRA and CDR2 is YSYEKL. V shed 4 bases and J 0 bases; nucleotides not matched to a gene: 6. The CDR3 contains 17 residues. The CDR3 loop is CASSPLTSGASYNEQFF. CDR3 nucleotide sequence: TGCGCCAGCAGCCCACTCACTAGCGGGGCCTCCTACAATGAGCAGTTCTTC.

V gene TRBV5-6 combines with J gene TRBJ1-5; D not certain. Germline CDR1 and CDR2: SGHDT and YYEEEE. V dropped 4 bases and J dropped 0 bases, with 8 bases sitting between them. CDR3 length equals 14 residues. Written as DNA, the CDR3 is TGTGCCAGCAGCCGAAAGAGTAGCAATCAGCCCCAGCATTTT. As protein: CASSRKSSNQPQHF.

The CDR3 spells CASSVLGGSDTQYF. DNA of the CDR3: TGTGCCAGCAGCGTCCTCGGGGGTTCAGATACGCAGTATTTT. The J gene is TRBJ2-3, the V gene TRBV9; TRBD2 is a possible D gene (6 bases). CDR3 length equals 14 residues. The germline gives CDR1 SGDLS, CDR2 YYNGEE. V was cut by 2 bases and J by 4 bases, with 11 bases left in between.

The chain uses TRBV7-2 and TRBJ2-3; 7 nucleotides match TRBD2. Looked up from germline, CDR1 is SGHTA and CDR2 is FQGNSA. The ends lost 4 bases at V and 7 bases at J; junction bases unmatched: 11. This CDR3 comprises 15 residues. The CDR3 spells CASSSGLDPLNTQYF. Here the CDR3 DNA reads TGTGCCAGCAGCTCCGGACTAGACCCACTGAATACGCAGTATTTT.

The gene calls are TRBV5-1 and TRBJ1-6; D not certain. Germline V gives CDR1 SGHRS, CDR2 YFSETQ. The CDR3 has 16 amino acids. The V gene lost 5 bases and the J gene lost 1 base, with 13 bases spanning the gap. CDR3: CASRSRTESYNSPLHF. CDR3 nucleotide sequence: TGCGCCAGCAGATCCCGTACGGAGTCCTATAATTCACCCCTCCACTTT.

The chain is built from TRBV2 and TRBJ1-1; D is ambiguous. Germline assignment: CDR1 SNHLY and CDR2 FYNNEI. Trimming stripped 6 bases from V and 0 bases from J, with 11 bases between. This CDR3 is 14 amino acids long. The CDR3 bases are TGTGCCAGCAGGCTCCGGGAGATGAACACTGAAGCTTTCTTT. Translating gives CASRLREMNTEAFF.

The rearrangement links TRBV6-1 to TRBJ2-7, with 8 bases fitting TRBD2. The CDR3 contains 13 residues. V was pared by 7 bases and J by 4 bases, with 6 bases of the junction left unmatched. The germline V gene encodes CDR1 MNHNS and CDR2 SASEGT. CDR3 amino acids: CASTRGGGYEQYF. The DNA for the CDR3 is TGTGCCAGCACCCGGGGCGGGGGGTACGAGCAGTACTTC.

The chain employs TRBV19 and TRBJ1-2, with 12 bases aligning to TRBD1. CDR1 and CDR2 from the germline V gene are LNHDA and SQIVND (reference sequence). CDR3 size: 16 residues. V lost 4 bases to trimming and J lost 5 bases; unmatched junction nucleotides: 8. The CDR3 spells CASSTGQGASAYGYTF. CDR3 nucleotides: TGTGCCAGTAGTACGGGACAGGGGGCGTCAGCGTATGGCTACACCTTC.

The chain combines TRBV6-2 or TRBV6-3 with TRBJ2-7, with 8 bases matching TRBD2. The CDR3 length is 14 residues. CDR1 is MNHEY, CDR2 SVGEGT, per germline. V was clipped by 5 bases and J by 2 bases; unmatched bases: 5. The CDR3 coding sequence is TGTGCCAGCAGTCGGACTAGCCCCACCTACGAGCAGTACGTC. This gives the protein CASSRTSPTYEQYV.

The chain has TRBV12-3 or TRBV12-4 and TRBJ2-7, with 7 bases matching TRBD1. V lost 5 bases to trimming and J lost 2 bases; unmatched junction nucleotides: 9. This CDR3 spans 15 amino acids. Here the CDR3 reads CASSLGWTGTYEQYF. As DNA, the CDR3 is TGTGCCAGCAGTCTGGGGTGGACAGGTACCTACGAGCAGTACTTC.

This clonotype occurred a few times. The CDR3 nucleotides read TGTGCCAGCAGCCCACAGCAGAACTATGGCTACACCTTC. As protein: CASSPQQNYGYTF. The chain links TRBV7-9 to TRBJ1-2; D is unclear. Germline V gene sequence: CDR1 SEHNR, CDR2 FQNEAQ (reference sequence). V shed 5 bases and J shed 2 bases, with 9 bases lying between them. CDR3 size: 13 residues.